Below, one T cell receptor (beta chain) is given with its context. Its antigen is still unknown. TCRdb itself ran the RT-PCR reads through MiXCR, one entry per CDR3 protein. The table records approximately 490,000 distinct CDR3 sequences, approximately 7.3% of them present only once. CDR1 and CDR2 from the germline V gene are SEHNR and FQNEAQ (reference sequence). V lost 6 bases to trimming and J lost 3 bases; unmatched junction nucleotides: 3. This CDR3 has 15 amino acids. This sample is drawn from a study of response to subunit inactivated influenza vaccine. Findings of the study overall: A suggestion made by the authors is that each seasonal influenza vaccination recruits few new T cells.

The chain carries TRBV7-9 and TRBJ1-4; 11 bases fit TRBD1. Sequenced here: PBMCs from blood, sampled about 23 months after vaccination. The origin of this receptor is a man aged 50 to 69 who received an inactivated influenza vaccine. CDR3 sequence: CASRKGQGANEKLFF. As DNA, the CDR3 is TGTGCCAGCAGAAAGGGACAGGGGGCTAATGAAAAACTGTTTTTT.